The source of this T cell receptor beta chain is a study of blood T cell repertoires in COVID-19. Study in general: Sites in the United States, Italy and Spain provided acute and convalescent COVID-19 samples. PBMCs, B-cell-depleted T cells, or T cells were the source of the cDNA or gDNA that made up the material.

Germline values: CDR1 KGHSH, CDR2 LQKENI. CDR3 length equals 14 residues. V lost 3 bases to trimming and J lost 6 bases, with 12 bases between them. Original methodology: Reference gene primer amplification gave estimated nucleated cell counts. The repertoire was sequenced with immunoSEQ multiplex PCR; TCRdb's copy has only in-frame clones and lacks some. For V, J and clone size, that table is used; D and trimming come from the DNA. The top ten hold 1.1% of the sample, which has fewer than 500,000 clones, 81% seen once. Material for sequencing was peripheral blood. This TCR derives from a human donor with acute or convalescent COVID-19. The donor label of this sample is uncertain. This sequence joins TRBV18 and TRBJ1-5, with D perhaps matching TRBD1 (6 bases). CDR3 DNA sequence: TGTGCCAGCTCACCGCCGGGGGGCGTTCAGCCCCAGCATTTT. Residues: CASSPPGGVQPQHF.